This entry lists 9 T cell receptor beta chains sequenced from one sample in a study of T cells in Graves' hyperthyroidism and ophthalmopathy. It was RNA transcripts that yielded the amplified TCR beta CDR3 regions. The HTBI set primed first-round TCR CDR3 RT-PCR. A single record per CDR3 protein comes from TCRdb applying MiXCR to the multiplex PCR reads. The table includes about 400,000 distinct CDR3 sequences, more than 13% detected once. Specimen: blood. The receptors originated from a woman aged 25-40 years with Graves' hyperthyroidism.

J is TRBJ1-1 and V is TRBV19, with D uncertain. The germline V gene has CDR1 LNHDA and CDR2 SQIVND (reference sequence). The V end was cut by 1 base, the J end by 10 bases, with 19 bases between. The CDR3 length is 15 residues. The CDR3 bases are TGTGCCAGTAGTATAGCCGCCACGGGAAGGTACCGAGCTTTCTTT. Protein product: CASSIAATGRYRAFF. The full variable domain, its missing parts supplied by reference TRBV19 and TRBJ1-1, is DGGITQSPKYLFRKEGQNVTLSCEQNLNHDAMYWYRQDPGQGLRLIYYSQIVNDFQKGDIAEGYSVSREKKESFPLTVTSAQKNPTAFYLCASSIAATGRYRAFFGQGTRLTVV.

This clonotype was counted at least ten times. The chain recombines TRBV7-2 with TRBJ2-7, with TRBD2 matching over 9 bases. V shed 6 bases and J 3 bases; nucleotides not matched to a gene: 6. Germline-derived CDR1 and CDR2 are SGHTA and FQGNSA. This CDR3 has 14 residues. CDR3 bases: TGTGCCAGCAGGCAGGGACTAGCCCTCTACGAGCAGTACTTC. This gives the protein CASRQGLALYEQYF.

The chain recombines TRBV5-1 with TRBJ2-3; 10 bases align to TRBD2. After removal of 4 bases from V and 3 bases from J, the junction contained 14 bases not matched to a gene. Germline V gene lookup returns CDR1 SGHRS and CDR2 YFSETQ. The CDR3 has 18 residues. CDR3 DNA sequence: TGCGCCAGCAGCAAAGCCAGTAGCGGGAGGCCACCTACAGATACGCAGTATTTT. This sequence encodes CASSKASSGRPPTDTQYF. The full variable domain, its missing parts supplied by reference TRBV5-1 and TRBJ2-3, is KAGVTQTPRYLIKTRGQQVTLSCSPISGHRSVSWYQQTPGQGLQFLFEYFSETQRNKGNFPGRFSGRQFSNSRSEMNVSTLELGDSALYLCASSKASSGRPPTDTQYFGPGTRLTVL.

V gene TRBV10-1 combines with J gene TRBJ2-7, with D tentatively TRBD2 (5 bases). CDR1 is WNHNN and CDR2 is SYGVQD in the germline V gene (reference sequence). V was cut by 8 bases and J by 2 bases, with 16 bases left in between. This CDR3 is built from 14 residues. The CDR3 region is CASPPSDLTYEQYF. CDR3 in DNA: TGCGCCAGCCCCCCCTCGGACTTAACCTACGAGCAGTACTTC.

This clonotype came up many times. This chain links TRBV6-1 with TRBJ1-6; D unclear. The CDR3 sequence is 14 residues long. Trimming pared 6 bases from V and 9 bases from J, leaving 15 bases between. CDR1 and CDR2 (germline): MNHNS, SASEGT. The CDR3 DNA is TGTGCCAGCAGCCGAGTAACTTTAGCTTCACCCCTCCACTTT. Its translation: CASSRVTLASPLHF.

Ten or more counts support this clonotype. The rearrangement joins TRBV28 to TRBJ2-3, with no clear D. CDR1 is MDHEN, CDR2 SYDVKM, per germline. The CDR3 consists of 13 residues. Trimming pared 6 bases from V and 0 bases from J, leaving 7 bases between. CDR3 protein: CASSSDSTDTQYF. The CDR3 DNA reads TGTGCCAGCAGCTCTGACAGCACAGATACGCAGTATTTT.

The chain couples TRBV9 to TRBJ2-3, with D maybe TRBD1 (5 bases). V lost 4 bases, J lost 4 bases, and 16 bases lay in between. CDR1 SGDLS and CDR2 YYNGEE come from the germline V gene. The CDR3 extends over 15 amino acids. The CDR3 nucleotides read TGTGCCAGCAGCCCTAATCCCTTAGGGGCAGATACGCAGTATTTT. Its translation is CASSPNPLGADTQYF.

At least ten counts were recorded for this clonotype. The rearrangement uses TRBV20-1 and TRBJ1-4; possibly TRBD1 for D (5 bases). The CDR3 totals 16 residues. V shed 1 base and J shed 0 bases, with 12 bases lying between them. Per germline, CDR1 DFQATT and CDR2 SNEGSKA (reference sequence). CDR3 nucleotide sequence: TGCAGTGCTAGAGGTCGGGGGGATCCAACTAATGAAAAACTGTTTTTT. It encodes CSARGRGDPTNEKLFF.

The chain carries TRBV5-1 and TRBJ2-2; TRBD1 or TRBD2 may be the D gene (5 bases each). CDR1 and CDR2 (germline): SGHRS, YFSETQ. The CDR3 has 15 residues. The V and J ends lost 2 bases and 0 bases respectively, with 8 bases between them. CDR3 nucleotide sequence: TGCGCCAGCAGCTTTGGGGACGCGAACACCGGGGAGCTGTTTTTT. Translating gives CASSFGDANTGELFF.